These 25 T cell receptor beta chains were sequenced from one sample in a study of CXCR3-negative and CXCR3-positive naive CD8 T cells. UMI-labeled 5' RACE yielded the TRB cDNA libraries. TCRdb reprocessed the 5' RACE reads, with one entry per CDR3 protein and no DNA. Its clone listing holds about 40,000 distinct CDR3 sequences. Sequences were obtained from memory CD8+ T cells from blood. The receptors were sampled from a human donor in good health. Some clones in this sample may be carry-over from other donors' samples.

The rearrangement uses TRBV7-6 and TRBJ2-1; TCRdb indicates TRBD2, and absent DNA this call remains unverified. The CDR3 loop spans 14 amino acids. Germline-derived CDR1 and CDR2 are SGHVS and FNYEAQ. CDR3 in amino acids: CASQGLAGGNEQFF.

This chain connects TRBV7-2 to TRBJ1-3; TCRdb's assignment of TRBD1 cannot be checked, as there is no DNA. CDR3 length: 15 residues. Germline V lookup: CDR1 SGHTA, CDR2 FQGNSA. The CDR3 sequence: CASSFTGLSGNTIYF.

The V call is TRBV11-3, the J call TRBJ2-3; the D call of TRBD2 rests on TCRdb alone, since no DNA is present to check it. CDR1 SGHNT and CDR2 YENEEA come from the germline V gene. The CDR3 covers 16 residues. The chain's CDR3 is CASSFRLAGGPAPQYF. The full variable domain, in which reference TRBV11-3 and TRBJ2-3 provide the parts outside the CDR3, is EAGVVQSPRYKIIEKKQPVAFWCNPISGHNTLYWYLQNLGQGPELLIRYENEEAVDDSQLPKDRFSAERLKGVDSTLKIQPAELGDSAVYLCASSFRLAGGPAPQYFGPGTRLTVL.

The rearrangement uses TRBV7-3 and TRBJ2-1; TCRdb's assignment of TRBD1 cannot be checked, as there is no DNA. The CDR3 runs to 17 residues. The germline gives CDR1 SGHTA, CDR2 FQGTGA. The CDR3 protein is CASSLPVTSLGVNEQFF.

V and J are TRBV20-1 and TRBJ2-1. Germline CDR1 is DFQATT and CDR2 is SNEGSKA (reference sequence). This CDR3 has 13 amino acids. The chain's CDR3 is CSARSGRYNEQFF.

The chain uses TRBV29-1 and TRBJ1-2; there is no DNA to check the TCRdb D call of TRBD1. The V gene's germline CDR1 is SQVTM and CDR2 ANQGSEA. CDR3 length equals 12 residues. This CDR3 reads CSVSTGNYGYTF.

V and J are TRBV28 and TRBJ1-1; TCRdb picks TRBD1, but there is no DNA to check that call. The CDR3 loop spans 15 amino acids. Germline V gene lookup returns CDR1 MDHEN and CDR2 SYDVKM. The CDR3 region is CASSLAGAMNTEAFF.

This chain connects TRBV6-2 or TRBV6-3 to TRBJ1-2. Germline CDR1 reads MNHEY; CDR2 reads SVGEGT. The length of the CDR3 is 13 residues. The CDR3 region is CASSSAAAYGYTF.

The rearrangement uses TRBV29-1 and TRBJ1-1. This CDR3 is 14 amino acids long. Germline assignment: CDR1 SQVTM and CDR2 ANQGSEA. CDR3 amino acids: CSIVGGEKGTEAFF.

This clonotype is classed as medium-sized by frequency. The chain uses TRBV20-1 and TRBJ2-1. There are 15 residues in the CDR3. CDR1 and CDR2 from the germline V gene are DFQATT and SNEGSKA (reference sequence). CDR3 region: CSARDLMSSYNEQFF.

The genes are TRBV5-5 and TRBJ2-5. CDR3 length: 13 amino acids. Germline V gene sequence: CDR1 SGHKS, CDR2 YYEKEE (reference sequence). The CDR3 loop is CASSPANQETQYF.

The rearrangement links TRBV4-3 to TRBJ2-2. The CDR3 runs 16 residues. Germline assignment: CDR1 LGHNA and CDR2 YSLEER. CDR3: CASSRWHSANTGELFF.

In terms of frequency, this clonotype is medium-sized. The V call is TRBV6-2 or TRBV6-3, the J call TRBJ2-4; absent DNA, TCRdb's TRBD2 call cannot be checked. The CDR3 is 18 residues long. Germline CDR1 and CDR2: MNHEY and SVGEGT. CDR3 residues: CASSLSGGPARDKNIQYF.

This chain links TRBV7-6 with TRBJ2-2; TCRdb names TRBD1, which stays unverified in the absence of DNA. CDR3 length: 16 residues. Germline values: CDR1 SGHVS, CDR2 FNYEAQ. The CDR3 loop reads CASSSPGQGYTGELFF.

This chain links TRBV6-5 with TRBJ1-2; the D gene TCRdb calls, TRBD1, cannot be checked with no DNA. Germline lookup yields CDR1 MNHEY and CDR2 SVGAGI. The CDR3 covers 15 residues. This chain's CDR3 is CASSNGAYRVGGYTF.

This clonotype counts as medium-sized by frequency. This rearrangement joins TRBV7-9 to TRBJ2-7; TCRdb reports TRBD1, a call that lacks DNA to check it against. Germline loops: CDR1 SEHNR, CDR2 FQNEAQ (reference sequence). CDR3 length: 12 residues. CDR3 amino acids: CASSQGQYEQYF. Full variable domain (rest looked up from reference TRBV7-9 and TRBJ2-7): DTGVSQNPRHKITKRGQNVTFRCDPISEHNRLYWYRQTLGQGPEFLTYFQNEAQLEKSRLLSDRFSAERPKGSFSTLEIQRTEQGDSAMYLCASSQGQYEQYFGPGTRLTVT.

The V call is TRBV12-3 or TRBV12-4, the J call TRBJ2-4. The CDR3 extends over 11 amino acids. The CDR3 region is CASSLGSIQYF.

The chain carries TRBV29-1 and TRBJ2-1. The CDR3 spans 15 residues. Germline V gene lookup returns CDR1 SQVTM and CDR2 ANQGSEA. CDR3: CSVEDQRDSYNEQFF.

The J gene is TRBJ2-7, the V gene TRBV15. Germline assignment: CDR1 LNHNV and CDR2 YYDKDF (reference sequence). The CDR3 is made up of 15 amino acids. CDR3 amino acids: CATSRAEISSYEQYF.

The V and J genes are TRBV5-1 and TRBJ2-7; there is no DNA to check the TCRdb D call of TRBD2. Looked up from germline, CDR1 is SGHRS and CDR2 is YFSETQ. The CDR3 contains 14 residues. The CDR3 sequence: CASSLRGEADEQYF.

V is TRBV6-2 or TRBV6-3 and J is TRBJ2-7; the TCRdb D gene call, TRBD1, has no DNA to confirm it. Germline values: CDR1 MNHEY, CDR2 SVGEGT. The CDR3 is 15 amino acids. CDR3 loop: CASSYSTRGAYEQYF.

The J gene is TRBJ2-7, the V gene TRBV27; TCRdb selects TRBD1, and the lack of DNA leaves this call unchecked. This CDR3 has 15 residues. Germline CDR1 and CDR2: MNHEY and SMNVEV (reference sequence). The CDR3: CASRSGGSPIYEQYF.

The chain couples TRBV7-2 to TRBJ2-2; TCRdb reports TRBD2, a call that lacks DNA to check it against. The germline V gene has CDR1 SGHTA and CDR2 FQGNSA. The CDR3 has 18 residues. CDR3 in amino acids: CASSPALERGASTGELFF. The complete variable domain, with remaining parts taken from reference TRBV7-2 and TRBJ2-2, reads GAGVSQSPSNKVTEKGKDVELRCDPISGHTALYWYRQSLGQGLEFLIYFQGNSAPDKSGLPSDRFSAERTGGSVSTLTIQRTQQEDSAVYLCASSPALERGASTGELFFGEGSRLTVL.

The chain joins TRBV30 to TRBJ2-7. Germline CDR1 is GTSNPN and CDR2 is SVGIG (reference sequence). The CDR3 totals 12 residues. The CDR3 here is CAWARGFYEQYF.

This chain uses TRBV19 with TRBJ1-1; TCRdb picks TRBD1, but there is no DNA to check that call. Germline V gene sequence: CDR1 LNHDA, CDR2 SQIVND (reference sequence). This CDR3 comprises 15 residues. CDR3 sequence: CASSIDPGISTEAFF.